The clone carrying this T cell receptor (beta chain) was observed a few times. Its specificity is unknown. This record comes from a study of molecular identifiers for immune sequencing clone quantification. Study-level findings and limits: Clones that had above 20 RNA copies took up over 99% of effector molecules but under 1% in naive cells.

RNA fractions of 10%, 30% or 50% and roughly 18,000 to 1,000,000 sorted cells were the source of naive CD8 libraries. The CDR3 sequence is 14 residues long. CDR1 KGHDR and CDR2 SFDVKD come from the germline V gene. Trimming pared 3 bases from V and 6 bases from J, leaving 12 bases between. TCRdb reprocessed the PCR reads with MiXCR, giving one entry per CDR3 protein. This sample has 88,000 or so distinct CDR3 sequences, with 21% found just once. The J gene is TRBJ2-3, the V gene TRBV24-1; D call uncertain. What was sequenced was naive CD8+ T cells from blood, with Jurkat cell RNA spiked in. Specified subset: FACS-sorted CD8+CD4-CCR7+CD45RA+ naive T cells. The clonotype originates from a human donor in good health. Some libraries in this study had Jurkat cell RNA spiked in. The CDR3 bases are TGTGCCACCAGTGATATGAATCCACTGGATACGCAGTATTTT. This gives the protein CATSDMNPLDTQYF.